Reported below is one TCR beta chain. No antigen is known for it. The table came from immunoSEQ multiplex PCR; TCRdb's copy has only in-frame clones and leaves some out. The table records 90,000 or so clones, around 85% of them present only once. This sample was taken from a study of cytomegalovirus exposure and HLA in healthy donors. Study information: The 90 to 150 validation repertoires used a platform that matched the one used for the approximately 670 first-cohort repertoires, as a later analysis reported.

Notes on the study in general: Researchers reported that three CMV-associated chains were confirmed in vitro as CMV antigen-specific. Among TCR beta chains, those listed as cytomegalovirus-associated numbered some 170.

This CDR3 comprises 14 residues. The V and J ends lost 2 bases and 4 bases respectively, with 9 bases between them. Germline assignment: CDR1 SGHNT and CDR2 YENEEA. While the first cohort had 500 to 700 subjects, the donors belonged to the separate validation cohort of 100 to 150 subjects. This receptor was obtained from a man aged 18 to 29 in good health and CMV-seropositive. The sample comprised PBMCs. The chain carries TRBV11-3 and TRBJ2-1; D might be TRBD1 (6 bases). The CDR3: CASSLRTDYNEQFF. As DNA, the CDR3 is TGTGCCAGCAGCTTACGGACAGATTACAATGAGCAGTTCTTC.